These T cell receptor beta chains were read from a single sample in a study of beta chain features in type 1 diabetes. Clones were read by immunoSEQ multiplex PCR, and TCRdb kept only the in-frame ones, dropping some. In the table there are over 150,000 clones, 6.5% to 10% of which are singletons. Sequencing input: central memory CD4+ T cells from blood. These receptors were obtained from a woman between 18 and 29 years old with type 1 diabetes. CDR3s include the opening cysteine and the closing phenylalanine or tryptophan. The order of the fields is V gene, D gene, clone size, J gene, CDR3 DNA, CDR3 protein. D genes are given only for firm matches. Expanded clones get a size class; other rows say once, few or many, or leave the size out.

TRBV23-1	TRBD2	few	TRBJ2-1	TGCGCCAGCACCCGGGAACGGGGGGAGCATGAGCAGTTCTTC	CASTRERGEHEQFF
TRBV6-5	NA	few	TRBJ2-2	TGTGCCAGCAAGCAGGGCCTAAACACCGGGGAGCTGTTTTTT	CASKQGLNTGELFF
TRBV28	NA	few	TRBJ1-1	TGTGCCAGCCGAACGGAGTACCTTATTGAAGCTTTCTTT	CASRTEYLIEAFF
TRBV9	NA	NA	TRBJ1-6	TGTGCCAGCAGCGTCAGGGTCGTTAATTCACCCCTCCACTTT	CASSVRVVNSPLHF
TRBV7-8	NA	few	TRBJ1-1	TGTGCCAGCAGCTTAGTTGCGCAGGGACTTGAAGCTTTCTTT	CASSLVAQGLEAFF
TRBV7-7	NA	NA	TRBJ2-7	TGTGCCAGCAGCCCATCCCCAGGGGCCTACGAGCAGTACTTC	CASSPSPGAYEQYF
TRBV28	NA	NA	TRBJ2-7	TGTGCCAGCAGTTTTGGTGGGCAGGGGCGCTACGAGCAGTACTTC	CASSFGGQGRYEQYF
TRBV7-9	NA	few	TRBJ2-2	TGTGCCAGCAGCTTAGCTGGGGGGGCGTCCGGGGAGCTGTTTTTT	CASSLAGGASGELFF
TRBV19	TRBD2	few	TRBJ2-1	TGTGCCAGTAGTATGACTAGCGGGAGAGGTGAGCAGTTCTTC	CASSMTSGRGEQFF
TRBV4-3	NA	few	TRBJ1-5	TGCGCCAGCAGCCCCGAGGTACGGGGAAATCAGCCCCAGCATTTT	CASSPEVRGNQPQHF
TRBV27	NA	few	TRBJ2-1	TGTGCCAGCAGTTTTATGGGTAGCTATGAGCAGTTCTTC	CASSFMGSYEQFF
TRBV6-6	TRBD1	NA	TRBJ2-5	TGTGCCAGCAGTTGGGACAGCCAAGAGACCCAGTACTTC	CASSWDSQETQYF
TRBV13	TRBD1	few	TRBJ1-3	TGTGCCAGCAGCCGACAGGGGAAGGGCACCATATATTTT	CASSRQGKGTIYF
TRBV28	NA	few	TRBJ2-1	TGTGCCAGCAACTCCCGATCGACATCCGATCACTACAATGAGCAGTTCTTC	CASNSRSTSDHYNEQFF
TRBV7-9	NA	few	TRBJ1-5	TGTGCCAGCAGCTTGAGCGGGGGCGATCAGCCCCAGCATTTT	CASSLSGGDQPQHF
TRBV5-1	NA	NA	TRBJ1-5	TGCGCCAGCAGCTCCGGACAGAGCCCTCCCCAGCCCCAGCATTTT	CASSSGQSPPQPQHF
TRBV11-2	NA	many	TRBJ1-1	TGTGCCAGCAGCTTAGAAGGGGGATCTGAAGCTTTCTTT	CASSLEGGSEAFF
TRBV5-1	TRBD1	NA	TRBJ2-7	TGCGCCAGCACCGAGGAGGGGACAGGGGTCTACGAGCAGTACTTC	CASTEEGTGVYEQYF
TRBV4-3	NA	few	TRBJ2-3	TGCGCCAGCAGCCAAAAAGTCGGGGCGGGGAGGTCAGATACGCAGTATTTT	CASSQKVGAGRSDTQYF
TRBV7-2	NA	few	TRBJ2-3	TGTGCCAGCAGCCGACAAATTCGGACAGTACAGGGAGATACGCAGTATTTT	CASSRQIRTVQGDTQYF